The T cell receptor beta chain under discussion was sequenced for a study of CD8 T cells in Susac syndrome. Reverse transcription of roughly 0.5 to 1 ug RNA was performed with random hexamers. An immunoSEQ multiplex PCR amplified TCR beta CDR3 over 54 Vbeta and 13 Jbeta. TCRdb processed the immunoSEQ multiplex PCR reads anew with MiXCR; each CDR3 protein has one entry. Of some 130,000 distinct CDR3 sequences listed, approximately 94% are singletons. Germline assignment: CDR1 SGHRS and CDR2 YFSETQ. CDR3 length equals 15 residues. V was clipped by 4 bases and J by 1 base, with 14 bases between them. The chain uses TRBV5-1 and TRBJ2-5, with a possible D match to TRBD1 (6 bases). This receptor was identified in a human donor with multiple sclerosis. Sequenced: CD4+ T cells from PBMCs. The CDR3 DNA follows: TGCGCCAGCAGCCCCACCGGGACACCCCAAGAGACCCAGTACTTC. Encoded protein: CASSPTGTPQETQYF.